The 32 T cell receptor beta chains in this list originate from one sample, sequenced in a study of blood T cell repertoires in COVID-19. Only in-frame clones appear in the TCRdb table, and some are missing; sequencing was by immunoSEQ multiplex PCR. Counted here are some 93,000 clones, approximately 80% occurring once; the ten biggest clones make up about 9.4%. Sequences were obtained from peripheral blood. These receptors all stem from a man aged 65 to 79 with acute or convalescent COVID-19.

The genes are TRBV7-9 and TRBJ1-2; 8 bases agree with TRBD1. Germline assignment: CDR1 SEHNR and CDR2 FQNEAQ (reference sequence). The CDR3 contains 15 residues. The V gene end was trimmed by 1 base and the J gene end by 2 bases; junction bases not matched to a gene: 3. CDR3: CASSLGSGGNYGYTF. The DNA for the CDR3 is TGTGCCAGCAGCTTAGGGTCAGGGGGCAACTATGGCTACACCTTC.

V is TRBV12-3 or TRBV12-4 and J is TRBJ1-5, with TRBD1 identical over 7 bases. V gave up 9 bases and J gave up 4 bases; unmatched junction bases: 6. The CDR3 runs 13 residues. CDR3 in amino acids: CASSDRANQPQHF. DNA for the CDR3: TGTGCCAGTTCAGACAGGGCTAATCAGCCCCAGCATTTT.

Here the CDR3 DNA reads TGCGCCAGCAGCTTGTCTGGCGGGATGGCTTCCTACGAGCAGTACTTC. Amino acid sequence: CASSLSGGMASYEQYF. The chain joins TRBV5-1 to TRBJ2-7; weak D call: TRBD2 (6 bases). The CDR3 loop spans 16 amino acids. V was shortened by 1 base and J by 1 base, with 15 bases between the two germline ends. Germline V lookup: CDR1 SGHRS, CDR2 YFSETQ.

The CDR3 DNA sequence: TGCAGTGCTAGTCCCGGGAGGGAAGTCACCGGGGAGCTGTTTTTT. Its protein is CSASPGREVTGELFF. The rearrangement links TRBV20-1 to TRBJ2-2; 8 bases match TRBD2. In germline, CDR1 is DFQATT, CDR2 SNEGSKA (reference sequence). This CDR3 region has 15 residues. J gave up 4 bases and V 3 bases, and 7 bases lay outside the gene matches.

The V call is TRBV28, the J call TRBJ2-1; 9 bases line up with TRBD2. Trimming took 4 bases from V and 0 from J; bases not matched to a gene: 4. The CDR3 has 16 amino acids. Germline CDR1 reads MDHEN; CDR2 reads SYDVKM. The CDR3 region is CASSSLSGSSYNEQFF. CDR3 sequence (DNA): TGTGCCAGCAGTTCCCTTAGCGGGAGCTCCTACAATGAGCAGTTCTTC. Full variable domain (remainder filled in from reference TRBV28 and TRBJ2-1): DVKVTQSSRYLVKRTGEKVFLECVQDMDHENMFWYRQDPGLGLRLIYFSYDVKMKEKGDIPEGYSVSREKKERFSLILESASTNQTSMYLCASSSLSGSSYNEQFFGPGTRLTVL.

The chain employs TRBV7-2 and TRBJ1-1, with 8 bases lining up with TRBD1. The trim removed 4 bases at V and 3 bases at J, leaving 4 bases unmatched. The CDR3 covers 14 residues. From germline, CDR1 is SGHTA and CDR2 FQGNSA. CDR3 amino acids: CASSSQGGHTEAFF. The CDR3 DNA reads TGTGCCAGCAGCTCACAGGGGGGGCACACTGAAGCTTTCTTT.

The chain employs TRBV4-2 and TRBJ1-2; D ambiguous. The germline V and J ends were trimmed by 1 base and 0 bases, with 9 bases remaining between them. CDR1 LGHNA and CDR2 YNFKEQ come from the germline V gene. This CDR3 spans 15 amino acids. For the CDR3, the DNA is TGTGCCAGCAGCCAAGGTAGTACTTCTAACTATGGCTACACCTTC. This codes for CASSQGSTSNYGYTF.

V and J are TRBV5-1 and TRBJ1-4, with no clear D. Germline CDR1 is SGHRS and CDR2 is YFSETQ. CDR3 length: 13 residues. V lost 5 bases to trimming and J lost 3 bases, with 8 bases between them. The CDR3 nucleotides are TGCGCCAGCAGTGTGCAGGCTAATGAAAAACTGTTTTTT. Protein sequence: CASSVQANEKLFF.

The CDR3 loop reads CASSLVQNYGYTF. The CDR3 DNA reads TGCGCCAGCAGCTTGGTACAGAACTATGGCTACACCTTC. This chain connects TRBV5-1 to TRBJ1-2; D unclear. The CDR3 loop spans 13 amino acids. Trimming left V 0 bases short and J 2 bases short, with 5 bases between. The germline gives CDR1 SGHRS, CDR2 YFSETQ. Filled out from reference TRBV5-1 and TRBJ1-2, the complete variable domain reads KAGVTQTPRYLIKTRGQQVTLSCSPISGHRSVSWYQQTPGQGLQFLFEYFSETQRNKGNFPGRFSGRQFSNSRSEMNVSTLELGDSALYLCASSLVQNYGYTFGSGTRLTVV.

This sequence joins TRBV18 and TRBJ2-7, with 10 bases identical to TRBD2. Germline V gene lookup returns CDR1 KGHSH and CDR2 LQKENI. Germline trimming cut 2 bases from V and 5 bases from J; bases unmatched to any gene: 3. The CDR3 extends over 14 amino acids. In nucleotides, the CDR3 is TGTGCCAGCTCACCATCGAGCGGGGGGGACGAGCAGTACTTC. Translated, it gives CASSPSSGGDEQYF.

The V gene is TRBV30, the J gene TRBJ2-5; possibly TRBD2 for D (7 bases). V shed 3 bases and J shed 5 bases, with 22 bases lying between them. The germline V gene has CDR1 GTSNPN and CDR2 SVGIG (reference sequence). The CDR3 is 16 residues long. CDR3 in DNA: TGTGCCTGGAGATTGGGGGGGGGCGTGGTTTGGGAGACCCAGTACTTC. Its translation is CAWRLGGGVVWETQYF.

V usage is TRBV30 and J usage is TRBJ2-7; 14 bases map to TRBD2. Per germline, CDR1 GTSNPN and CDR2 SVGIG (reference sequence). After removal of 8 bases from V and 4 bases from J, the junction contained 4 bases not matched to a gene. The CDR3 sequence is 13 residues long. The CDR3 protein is CAQGTSGRYEQYF. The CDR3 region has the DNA TGTGCCCAAGGGACTAGCGGGAGATACGAGCAGTACTTC.

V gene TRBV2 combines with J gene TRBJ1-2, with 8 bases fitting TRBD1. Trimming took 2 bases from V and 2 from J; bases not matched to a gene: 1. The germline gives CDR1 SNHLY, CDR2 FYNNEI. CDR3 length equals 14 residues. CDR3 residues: CASSENRGNYGYTF. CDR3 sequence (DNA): TGTGCCAGCAGTGAAAACAGGGGGAACTATGGCTACACCTTC.

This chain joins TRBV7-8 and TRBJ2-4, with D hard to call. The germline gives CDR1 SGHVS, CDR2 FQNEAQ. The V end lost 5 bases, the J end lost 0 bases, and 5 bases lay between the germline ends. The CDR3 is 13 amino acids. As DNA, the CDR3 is TGTGCCAGCAGCCTACTAGCCAAAAACATTCAGTACTTC. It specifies CASSLLAKNIQYF.

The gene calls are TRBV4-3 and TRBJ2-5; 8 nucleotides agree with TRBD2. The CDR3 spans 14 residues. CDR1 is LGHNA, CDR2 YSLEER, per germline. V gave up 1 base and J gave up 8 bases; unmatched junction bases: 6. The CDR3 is CASSQGGTRSTQYF. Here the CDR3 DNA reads TGCGCCAGCAGCCAAGGCGGGACTAGATCAACCCAGTACTTC.

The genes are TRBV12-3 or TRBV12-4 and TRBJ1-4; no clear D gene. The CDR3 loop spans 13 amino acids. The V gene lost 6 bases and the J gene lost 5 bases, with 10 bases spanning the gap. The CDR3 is CASSHYTNEKLFF. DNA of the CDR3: TGTGCCAGCAGCCATTACACAAATGAAAAACTGTTTTTT.

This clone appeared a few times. The CDR3 sequence: CASSQPGTVYYEQYF. The CDR3 nucleotides read TGTGCCAGCAGCCAACCCGGGACAGTCTACTACGAGCAGTACTTC. The rearrangement uses TRBV3-1 (or the pseudogene TRBV3-2) and TRBJ2-7; 7 bases are shared with TRBD1. Germline assignment: CDR1 LGHDT and CDR2 YNNKEL (reference sequence). The CDR3 loop spans 15 amino acids. The junction had 7 bases not matched to a gene; V was cut back by 2 bases and J by 3 bases.

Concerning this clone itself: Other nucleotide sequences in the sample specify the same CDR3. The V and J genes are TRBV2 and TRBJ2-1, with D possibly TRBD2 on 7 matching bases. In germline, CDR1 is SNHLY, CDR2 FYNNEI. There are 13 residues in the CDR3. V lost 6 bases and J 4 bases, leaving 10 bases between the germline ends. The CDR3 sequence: CASRGGGYNEQFF. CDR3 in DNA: TGTGCCAGCAGAGGGGGGGGATACAATGAGCAGTTCTTC.

Here the CDR3 reads CASSFTVVGGYNEQFF. DNA for the CDR3: TGTGCCAGCAGCTTCACGGTAGTCGGGGGATACAATGAGCAGTTCTTC. The rearrangement joins TRBV7-9 to TRBJ2-1; tentatively, D is TRBD2 (6 bases). The V gene's germline CDR1 is SEHNR and CDR2 FQNEAQ (reference sequence). V was clipped by 3 bases and J by 4 bases, with 16 bases between them. CDR3 length equals 16 residues.

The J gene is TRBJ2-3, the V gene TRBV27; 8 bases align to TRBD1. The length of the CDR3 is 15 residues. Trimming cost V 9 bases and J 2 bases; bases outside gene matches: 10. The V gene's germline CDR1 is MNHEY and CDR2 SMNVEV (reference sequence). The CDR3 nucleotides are TGTGCCAGTGGACGGGACAGGCTAAACACAGATACGCAGTATTTT. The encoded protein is CASGRDRLNTDTQYF.

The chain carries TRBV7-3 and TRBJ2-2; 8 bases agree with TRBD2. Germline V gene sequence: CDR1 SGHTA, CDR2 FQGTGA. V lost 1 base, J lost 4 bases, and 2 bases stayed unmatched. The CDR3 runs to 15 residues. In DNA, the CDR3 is TGTGCCAGCAGCTTAAAGGCGGGAGGCACCGGGGAGCTGTTTTTT. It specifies CASSLKAGGTGELFF.

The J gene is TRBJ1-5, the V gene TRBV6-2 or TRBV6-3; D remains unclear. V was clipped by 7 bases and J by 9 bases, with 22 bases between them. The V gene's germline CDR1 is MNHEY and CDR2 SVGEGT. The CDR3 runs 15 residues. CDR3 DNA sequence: TGTGCCAGCACCCCCGCCGGCAGGCTCGAACGGCCCCAGCATTTT. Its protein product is CASTPAGRLERPQHF.

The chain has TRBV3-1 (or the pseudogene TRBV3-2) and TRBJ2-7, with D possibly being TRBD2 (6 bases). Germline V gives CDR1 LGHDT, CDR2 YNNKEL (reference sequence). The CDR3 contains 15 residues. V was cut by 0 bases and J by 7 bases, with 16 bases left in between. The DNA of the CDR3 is TGTGCCAGCAGCCAAGAAGTCAGGGACTCTAAGGAGCAGTACTTC. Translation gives CASSQEVRDSKEQYF.

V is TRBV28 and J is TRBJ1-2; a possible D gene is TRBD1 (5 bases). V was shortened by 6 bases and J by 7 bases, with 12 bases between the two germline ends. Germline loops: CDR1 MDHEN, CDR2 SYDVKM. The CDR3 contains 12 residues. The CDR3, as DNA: TGTGCCAGCAGCCCAGGGTGGGGTGGCTACACCTTC. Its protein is CASSPGWGGYTF.

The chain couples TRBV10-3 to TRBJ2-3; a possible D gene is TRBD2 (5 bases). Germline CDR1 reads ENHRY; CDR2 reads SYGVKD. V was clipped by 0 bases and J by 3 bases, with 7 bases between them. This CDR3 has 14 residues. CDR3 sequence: CAISESTGTDTQYF. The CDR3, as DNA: TGTGCCATCAGTGAGTCGACGGGGACAGATACGCAGTATTTT.

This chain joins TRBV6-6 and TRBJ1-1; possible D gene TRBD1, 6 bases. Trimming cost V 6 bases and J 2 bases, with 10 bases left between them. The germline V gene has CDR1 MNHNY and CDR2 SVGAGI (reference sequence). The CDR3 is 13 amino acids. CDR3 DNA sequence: TGTGCCAGCAGCAGACAGGCTAACACTGAAGCTTTCTTT. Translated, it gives CASSRQANTEAFF.

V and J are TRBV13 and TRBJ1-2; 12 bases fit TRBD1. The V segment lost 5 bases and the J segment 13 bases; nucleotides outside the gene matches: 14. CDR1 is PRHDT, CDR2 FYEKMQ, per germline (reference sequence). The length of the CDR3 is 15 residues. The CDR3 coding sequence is TGTGCCAGCAGCCTCTATCCGGGACAGGGGGCACAGGGCACCTTC. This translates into CASSLYPGQGAQGTF. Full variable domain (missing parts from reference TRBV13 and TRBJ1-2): AAGVIQSPRHLIKEKRETATLKCYPIPRHDTVYWYQQGPGQDPQFLISFYEKMQSDKGSIPDRFSAQQFSDYHSELNMSSLELGDSALYFCASSLYPGQGAQGTFGSGTRLTVV.

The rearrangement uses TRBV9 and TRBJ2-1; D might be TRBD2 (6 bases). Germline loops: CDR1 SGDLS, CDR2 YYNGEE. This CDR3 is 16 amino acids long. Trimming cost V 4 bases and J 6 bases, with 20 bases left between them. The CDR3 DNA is TGTGCCAGCAGCTCCCCTACTAGCCACCGTACCAATGAGCAGTTCTTC. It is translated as CASSSPTSHRTNEQFF.

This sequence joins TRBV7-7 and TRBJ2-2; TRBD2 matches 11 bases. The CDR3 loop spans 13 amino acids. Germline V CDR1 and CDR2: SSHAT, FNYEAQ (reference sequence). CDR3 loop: CATSGSTTGELFF. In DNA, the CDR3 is TGTGCTACTAGCGGGAGTACCACCGGGGAGCTGTTTTTT.

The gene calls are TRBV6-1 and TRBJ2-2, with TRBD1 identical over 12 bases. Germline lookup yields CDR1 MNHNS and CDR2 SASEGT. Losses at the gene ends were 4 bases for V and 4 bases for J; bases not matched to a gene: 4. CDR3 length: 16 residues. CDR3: CASSGGGQGATGELFF. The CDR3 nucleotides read TGTGCCAGCAGTGGGGGGGGACAGGGGGCCACCGGGGAGCTGTTTTTT.

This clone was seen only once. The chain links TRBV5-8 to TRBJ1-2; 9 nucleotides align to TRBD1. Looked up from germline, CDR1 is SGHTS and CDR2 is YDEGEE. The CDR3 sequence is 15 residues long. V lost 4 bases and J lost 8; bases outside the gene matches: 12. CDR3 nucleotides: TGTGCCAGCAGCGCCTCCGGGACAGGGACGAGGGGCTACACCTTC. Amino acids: CASSASGTGTRGYTF.

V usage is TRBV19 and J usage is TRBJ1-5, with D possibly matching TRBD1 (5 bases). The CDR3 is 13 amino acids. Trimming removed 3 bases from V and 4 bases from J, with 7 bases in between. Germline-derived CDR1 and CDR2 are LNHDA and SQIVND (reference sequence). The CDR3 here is CASSITGNQPQHF. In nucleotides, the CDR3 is TGTGCCAGTAGTATTACAGGAAATCAGCCCCAGCATTTT.